This TCR beta chain was found in a study of shared clonotypes between healthy human individuals. At the deep level, the assay was run. The authors' processing: ImmunoSEQ junction-only sequences lacked quality scores, so their filtering differed. Sequenced by immunoSEQ multiplex PCR; TCRdb stores in-frame clones only, minus some. V, J and clone size reflect that table, while D and trimming were determined from the DNA. The sample contains a few million clones, approximately 93% of which appear only once. Study-wide results and limits: It was anticipated that sequencing depth would influence how many clonotypes donors shared.

For this clone: What it recognizes is unknown.

Sequenced: naive CD4+ T cells from PBMCs. Described subset: CD45RA+ positively selected. This TCR was recovered from a young man in good health. Some clones in this sample may be carry-over from other donors' samples.

The CDR3 here is CASSVVMDGEQYF. The CDR3 nucleotides read TGTGCCAGCAGTGTGGTTATGGATGGGGAGCAGTACTTC. The chain carries TRBV2 and TRBJ2-7; D gene uncertain. This CDR3 contains 13 residues. Germline CDR1 reads SNHLY; CDR2 reads FYNNEI. The V end lost 4 bases, the J end lost 7 bases, and 14 bases lay between the germline ends.